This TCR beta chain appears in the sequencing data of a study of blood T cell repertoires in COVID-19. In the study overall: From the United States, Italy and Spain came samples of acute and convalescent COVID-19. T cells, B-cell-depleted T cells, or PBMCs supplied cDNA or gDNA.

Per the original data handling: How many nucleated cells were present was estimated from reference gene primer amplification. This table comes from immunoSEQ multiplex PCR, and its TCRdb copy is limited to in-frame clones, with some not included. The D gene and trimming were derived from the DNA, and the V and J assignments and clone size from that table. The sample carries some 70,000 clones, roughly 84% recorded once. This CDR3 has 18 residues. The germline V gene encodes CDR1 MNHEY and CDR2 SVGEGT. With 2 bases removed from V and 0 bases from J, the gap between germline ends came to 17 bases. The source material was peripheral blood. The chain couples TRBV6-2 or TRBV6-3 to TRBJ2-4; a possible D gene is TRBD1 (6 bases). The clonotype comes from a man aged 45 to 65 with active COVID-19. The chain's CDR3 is CASSYIQGISLAKNIQYF. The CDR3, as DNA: TGTGCCAGCAGTTACATACAGGGAATCAGCCTAGCCAAAAACATTCAGTACTTC.